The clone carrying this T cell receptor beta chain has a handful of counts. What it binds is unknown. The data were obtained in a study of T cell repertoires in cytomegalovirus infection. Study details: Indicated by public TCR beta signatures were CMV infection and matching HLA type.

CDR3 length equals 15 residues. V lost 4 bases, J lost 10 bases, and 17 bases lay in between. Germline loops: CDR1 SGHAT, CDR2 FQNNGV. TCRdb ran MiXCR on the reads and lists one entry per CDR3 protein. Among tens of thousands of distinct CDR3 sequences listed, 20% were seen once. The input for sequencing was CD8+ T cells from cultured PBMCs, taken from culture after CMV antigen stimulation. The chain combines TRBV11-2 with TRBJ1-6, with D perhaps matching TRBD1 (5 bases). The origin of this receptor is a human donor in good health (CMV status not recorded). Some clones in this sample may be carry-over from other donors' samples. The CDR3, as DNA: TGTGCCAGCAGCTCAGCATGGAGGGGAAGCTCACCCCTCCACTTT. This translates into CASSSAWRGSSPLHF.